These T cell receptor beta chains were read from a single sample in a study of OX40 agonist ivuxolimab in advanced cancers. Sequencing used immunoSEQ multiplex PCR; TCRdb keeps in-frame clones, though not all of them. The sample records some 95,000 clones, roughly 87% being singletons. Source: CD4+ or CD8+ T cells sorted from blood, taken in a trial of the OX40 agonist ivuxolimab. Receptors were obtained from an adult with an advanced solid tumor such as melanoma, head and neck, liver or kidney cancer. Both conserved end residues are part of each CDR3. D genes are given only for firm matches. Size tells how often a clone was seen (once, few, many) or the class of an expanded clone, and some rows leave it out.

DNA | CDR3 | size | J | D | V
TGCGCCAGCAGTGAGTGGAGCCCTGAACCGCCCTACAATGAGCAGTTCTTC | CASSEWSPEPPYNEQFF | . | TRBJ2-1 | . | TRBV10-1
TGCGCCAGCAGCCAAGAGAGGGATCAGCCCCAGCATTTT | CASSQERDQPQHF | . | TRBJ1-5 | . | TRBV4-1
TGTGCCACCTCCCAAACTAATGAAAAACTGTTTTTT | CATSQTNEKLFF | . | TRBJ1-4 | . | TRBV6-6
TGTGCCATCAGTTCCCAGGAAAACTCCTACGAGCAGTACTTC | CAISSQENSYEQYF | . | TRBJ2-7 | . | TRBV10-3
TGTGCCAGCAGCCTGCGACTAGCGGCCGGTATGTATGAGCAGTTCTTC | CASSLRLAAGMYEQFF | . | TRBJ2-1 | TRBD2 | TRBV7-2
TGCAGCGTTGTACCCGGGACAGGTCGACCCTATGGCTACACCTTC | CSVVPGTGRPYGYTF | . | TRBJ1-2 | TRBD1 | TRBV29-1
TGTGCTAGCAGCCGACTAGCGGGGGTTGGGGATACGCAGTATTTT | CASSRLAGVGDTQYF | . | TRBJ2-3 | TRBD2 | TRBV7-7
TGTGCCAGCATAGGACAGGGAGGAGAGCAGTACTTC | CASIGQGGEQYF | . | TRBJ2-7 | TRBD1 | TRBV28
TGCGCCAGCAGCACCGGGACAGCTCAAAACGTTCAGTACTTC | CASSTGTAQNVQYF | . | TRBJ2-4 | TRBD1 | TRBV5-1
TGTGCCAGCAGTTCAACCTCAAGGGTGCCTGAAGCTTTCTTT | CASSSTSRVPEAFF | . | TRBJ1-1 | . | TRBV6-5
TGCAGCGCCATGACAGGGACTACCTATGGCTACACCTTC | CSAMTGTTYGYTF | once | TRBJ1-2 | TRBD1 | TRBV29-1
TGTGCCAGCAGCCCCGGACAGGTCTCTGGGGCCAACGTCCTGACTTTC | CASSPGQVSGANVLTF | . | TRBJ2-6 | TRBD1 | TRBV5-4
TGCGCCAGCAAAAACGGTGGACAGGGGTTTGAAAAACTGTTTTTT | CASKNGGQGFEKLFF | . | TRBJ1-4 | TRBD1 | TRBV5-1
TGTGCCAGCAGCCAATCAGGACTAACCGCGGGAGATACGCAGTATTTT | CASSQSGLTAGDTQYF | few | TRBJ2-3 | . | TRBV7-2
TGTGCCACCAGCAGAGGGGCCCGGACAGGGGGTAGCTACGAGCAGTACTTC | CATSRGARTGGSYEQYF | few | TRBJ2-7 | TRBD1 | TRBV15
TGTGCCAGCAGCTTGGGCGGGGCGGGGGCCAACGTCCTGACTTTC | CASSLGGAGANVLTF | . | TRBJ2-6 | . | TRBV7-2
TGTGCCAGCAGCTTAGCGGGGATTGAGGGTCAGCCCCAGCATTTT | CASSLAGIEGQPQHF | . | TRBJ1-5 | . | TRBV7-2
TGTGCCAGTAGTATAGACCTGACAGGGCAACAGTACTTC | CASSIDLTGQQYF | . | TRBJ2-7 | TRBD1 | TRBV19
TGTGCCAGCAGTGAATCCCTTCCGGGACAGGGGATGAACACTGAAGCTTTCTTT | CASSESLPGQGMNTEAFF | . | TRBJ1-1 | TRBD1 | TRBV6-1
TGTGCCAGCAGTTCACGGATGAACACTGAAGCTTTCTTT | CASSSRMNTEAFF | few | TRBJ1-1 | . | TRBV6-1
TGTGCCAGCAGCGTAGCTGGCACAGATACGCAGTATTTT | CASSVAGTDTQYF | . | TRBJ2-3 | . | TRBV9
TGCGCCAGCAGCTTATCCGGGACAAGTATTACAGATACGCAGTATTTT | CASSLSGTSITDTQYF | . | TRBJ2-3 | . | TRBV5-1
TGCGCCAGCAGCTTGGGTCCCGGGACAGGGGACGTTACTGAAGCTTTCTTT | CASSLGPGTGDVTEAFF | . | TRBJ1-1 | TRBD1 | TRBV5-1
TGCGCCAGCAGCTTGGAGGGCTACTACACCTTC | CASSLEGYYTF | . | TRBJ1-2 | . | TRBV5-1
TGCGCCAGCAGCCAAGATGGGATGGGCCACCCCGCGGAGCTGTTTTTT | CASSQDGMGHPAELFF | . | TRBJ2-2 | . | TRBV4-3
TGCGCCAGCAGCCACGAGGGAAGACAGGGGGTAGGGTATGGCTACACCTTC | CASSHEGRQGVGYGYTF | . | TRBJ1-2 | TRBD1 | TRBV4-1
TGTGCCAGCAGCTTAGCGTCGACTGCAGCCGAGACCCAGTACTTC | CASSLASTAAETQYF | . | TRBJ2-5 | . | TRBV7-2
TGTGCCAGCGCCCGGGACAGTTATAGCAATCAGCCCCAGCATTTT | CASARDSYSNQPQHF | . | TRBJ1-5 | TRBD1 | TRBV13
TGTGCCAGCAGTTACTTATTAGGTCAGTGGAGCGAGCAGTACTTC | CASSYLLGQWSEQYF | . | TRBJ2-7 | . | TRBV6-6
TGTGCCAGCAGCTTAGTACTCGGGCAGAACACCGGGGAGCTGTTTTTT | CASSLVLGQNTGELFF | . | TRBJ2-2 | . | TRBV7-8
TGTGCCAGCAGCGAAAGACCGGATTTCTCTGGAAACACCATATATTTT | CASSERPDFSGNTIYF | . | TRBJ1-3 | . | TRBV9
TGTGCCAGCAGCTATCCGTCCTCGGAAGGGGAGCTGTTTTTT | CASSYPSSEGELFF | . | TRBJ2-2 | . | TRBV5-4
TGTGCCATCAGTGAGTCGGCAGGGGGCGAGCAGTACTTC | CAISESAGGEQYF | once | TRBJ2-7 | TRBD1 | TRBV10-3
TGTGCCAGTAGTTTTCAAGGGGGGGCGGCTACCGGGGAGCTGTTTTTT | CASSFQGGAATGELFF | . | TRBJ2-2 | . | TRBV19
TGTGCCAGCAGCCTCCTGTACTCCTACGAGCAGTACTTC | CASSLLYSYEQYF | . | TRBJ2-7 | . | TRBV7-2
TGTGCCAGCTCACCGGGACAGGGGAACGAAAAACTGTTTTTT | CASSPGQGNEKLFF | . | TRBJ1-4 | TRBD1 | TRBV18
TGTGCCAGCAGTTGGGTCAGGGGGCGACAGCCCCAGCATTTT | CASSWVRGRQPQHF | once | TRBJ1-5 | TRBD1 | TRBV27
TGTGCCACCAGCAGGGGCGGGACGGGGAACACTGAAGCTTTCTTT | CATSRGGTGNTEAFF | . | TRBJ1-1 | . | TRBV15
TGTGCCACCAGCAGAGCTCCCGCAGGGAAAGGCTACACCTTC | CATSRAPAGKGYTF | . | TRBJ1-2 | . | TRBV15
TGTGCCAGCAGTATAACTTCAGACACTGAAGCTTTCTTT | CASSITSDTEAFF | . | TRBJ1-1 | . | TRBV6-1
TGTGCCAGCAGTCGGACAGGGGAGTTCTATGGCTACACCTTC | CASSRTGEFYGYTF | many | TRBJ1-2 | TRBD1 | TRBV5-4
TGTGCCAGCTCACCAGGGATATTCAATGAAAAACTGTTTTTT | CASSPGIFNEKLFF | . | TRBJ1-4 | . | TRBV18
TGTGCCAGCAGCTTACTCCCTAGCGTGGTAGAGACCCAGTACTTC | CASSLLPSVVETQYF | . | TRBJ2-5 | . | TRBV7-8